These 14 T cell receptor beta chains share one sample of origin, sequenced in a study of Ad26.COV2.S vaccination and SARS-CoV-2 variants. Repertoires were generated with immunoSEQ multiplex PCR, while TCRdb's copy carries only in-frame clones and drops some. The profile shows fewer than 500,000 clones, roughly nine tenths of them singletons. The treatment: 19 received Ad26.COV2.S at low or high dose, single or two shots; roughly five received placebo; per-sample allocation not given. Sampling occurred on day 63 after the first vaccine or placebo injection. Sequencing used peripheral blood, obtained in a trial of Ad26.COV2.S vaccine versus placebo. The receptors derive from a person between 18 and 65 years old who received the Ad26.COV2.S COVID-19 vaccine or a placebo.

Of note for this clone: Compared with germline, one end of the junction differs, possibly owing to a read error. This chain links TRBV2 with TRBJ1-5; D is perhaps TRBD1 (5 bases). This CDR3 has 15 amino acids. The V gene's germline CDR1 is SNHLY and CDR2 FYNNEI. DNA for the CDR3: TGTGCCAGCAGGGAAGACAGCCATAGCAATCAGCCCCAGCATTTT. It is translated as CASREDSHSNQPQHF.

The CDR3 bases are TGCAGCGTTGAATCGGGACAGGGGGCCGGTGGGAGAGGCTACACCTTC. Translated, it gives CSVESGQGAGGRGYTF. The chain is built from TRBV29-1 and TRBJ1-2; 12 bases map to TRBD1. Germline CDR1 reads SQVTM; CDR2 reads ANQGSEA. The trim removed 2 bases at V and 8 bases at J, leaving 12 bases unmatched. The CDR3 length is 16 residues.

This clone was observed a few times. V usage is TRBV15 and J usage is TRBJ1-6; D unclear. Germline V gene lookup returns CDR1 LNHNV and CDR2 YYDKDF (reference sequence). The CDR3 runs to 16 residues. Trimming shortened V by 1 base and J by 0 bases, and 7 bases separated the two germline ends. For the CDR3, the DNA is TGTGCCACCAGCAGAGCGCTGAGCTCCTATAATTCACCCCTCCACTTT. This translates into CATSRALSSYNSPLHF.

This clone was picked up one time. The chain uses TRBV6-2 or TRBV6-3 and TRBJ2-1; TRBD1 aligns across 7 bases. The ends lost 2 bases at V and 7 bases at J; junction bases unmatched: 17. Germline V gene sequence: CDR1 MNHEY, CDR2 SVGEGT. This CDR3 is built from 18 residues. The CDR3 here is CASSYRLGTAERRNEQFF. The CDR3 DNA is TGTGCCAGCAGTTACAGGTTAGGGACAGCCGAGCGGAGGAATGAGCAGTTCTTC.

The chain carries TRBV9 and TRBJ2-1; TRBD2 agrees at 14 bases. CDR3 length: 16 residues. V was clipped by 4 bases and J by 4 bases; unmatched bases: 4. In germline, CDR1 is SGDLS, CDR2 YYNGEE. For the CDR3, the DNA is TGTGCCAGCAGCACTCGACTAGCGGGAGGGTACAATGAGCAGTTCTTC. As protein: CASSTRLAGGYNEQFF.

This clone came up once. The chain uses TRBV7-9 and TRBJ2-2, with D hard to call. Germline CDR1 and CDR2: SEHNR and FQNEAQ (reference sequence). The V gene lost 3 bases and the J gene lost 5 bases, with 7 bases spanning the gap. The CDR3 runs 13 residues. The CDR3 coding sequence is TGTGCCAGCAGCTTTTCAATTACCGGGGAGCTGTTTTTT. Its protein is CASSFSITGELFF.

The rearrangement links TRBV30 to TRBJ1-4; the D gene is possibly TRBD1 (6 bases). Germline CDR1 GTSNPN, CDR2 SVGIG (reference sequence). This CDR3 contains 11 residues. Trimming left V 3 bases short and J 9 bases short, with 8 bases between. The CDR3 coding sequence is TGTGCCTGGAGCAGGGGTCAAAAACTGTTTTTT. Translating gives CAWSRGQKLFF.

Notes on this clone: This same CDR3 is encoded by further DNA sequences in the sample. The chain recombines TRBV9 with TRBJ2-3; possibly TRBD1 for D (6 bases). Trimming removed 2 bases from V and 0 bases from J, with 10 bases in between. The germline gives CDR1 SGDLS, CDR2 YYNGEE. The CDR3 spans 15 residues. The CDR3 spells CASSVAQGSTDTQYF. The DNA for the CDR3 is TGTGCCAGCAGCGTCGCCCAGGGGAGCACAGATACGCAGTATTTT.

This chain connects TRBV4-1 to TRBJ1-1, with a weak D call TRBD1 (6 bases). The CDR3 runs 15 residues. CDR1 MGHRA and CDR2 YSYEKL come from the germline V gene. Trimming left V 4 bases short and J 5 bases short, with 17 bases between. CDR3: CASSPRGQGRTEAFF. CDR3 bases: TGCGCCAGCAGCCCAAGAGGCCAGGGGAGGACTGAAGCTTTCTTT.

In DNA, the CDR3 is TGTGCCAGCCGAGGGGAGGCGGGGGTGTACAATGAGCAGTTCTTC. Translation: CASRGEAGVYNEQFF. The chain recombines TRBV11-2 with TRBJ2-1, with TRBD2 identical over 7 bases. Germline V gene lookup returns CDR1 SGHAT and CDR2 FQNNGV. The CDR3 is 15 residues long. The V gene end was trimmed by 8 bases and the J gene end by 4 bases; junction bases not matched to a gene: 11.

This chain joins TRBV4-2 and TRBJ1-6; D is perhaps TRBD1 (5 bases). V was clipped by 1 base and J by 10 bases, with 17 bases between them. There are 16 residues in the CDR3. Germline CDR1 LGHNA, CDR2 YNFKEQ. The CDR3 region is CASSQGRGEAGSPLHF. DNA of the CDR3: TGTGCCAGCAGCCAAGGGCGGGGGGAGGCAGGCTCACCCCTCCACTTT.

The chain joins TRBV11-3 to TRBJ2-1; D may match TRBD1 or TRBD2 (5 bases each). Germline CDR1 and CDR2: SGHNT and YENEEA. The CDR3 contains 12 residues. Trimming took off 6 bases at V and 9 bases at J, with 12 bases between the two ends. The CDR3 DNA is TGTGCCAGCAGATTTCGGGGCGGTGAGCAGTTCTTC. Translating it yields CASRFRGGEQFF.

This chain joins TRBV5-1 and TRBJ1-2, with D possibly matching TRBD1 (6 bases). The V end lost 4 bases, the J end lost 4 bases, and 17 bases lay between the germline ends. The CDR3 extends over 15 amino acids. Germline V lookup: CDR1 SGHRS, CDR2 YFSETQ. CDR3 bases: TGCGCCAGCAGCCGGGAAGGGGGGCTACCCTATGGCTACACCTTC. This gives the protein CASSREGGLPYGYTF.

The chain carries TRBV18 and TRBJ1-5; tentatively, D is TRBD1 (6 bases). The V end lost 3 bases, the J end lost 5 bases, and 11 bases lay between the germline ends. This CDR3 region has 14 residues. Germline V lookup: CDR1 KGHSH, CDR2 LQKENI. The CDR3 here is CASSPARGDQPQHF. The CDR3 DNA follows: TGTGCCAGCTCACCGGCCAGGGGAGATCAGCCCCAGCATTTT. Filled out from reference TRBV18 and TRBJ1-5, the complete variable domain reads NAGVMQNPRHLVRRRGQEARLRCSPMKGHSHVYWYRQLPEEGLKFMVYLQKENIIDESGMPKERFSAEFPKEGPSILRIQQVVRGDSAAYFCASSPARGDQPQHFGDGTRLSIL.